The clone carrying this TCR beta chain was recorded a few times. CDR1 and CDR2 (germline): LGHNA, YNFKEQ. Trimming cost V 7 bases and J 2 bases; bases outside gene matches: 8. This CDR3 comprises 16 residues. This specimen comes from a study of blood T cell repertoires in COVID-19. Method: immunoSEQ multiplex PCR; TCRdb's copy keeps in-frame clones and lacks some. Here the sample spans approximately 140,000 clones, roughly 81% being singletons. This sequence joins TRBV4-2 and TRBJ2-3, with 11 bases aligning to TRBD2. The TCR sequence derives from a woman in her forties or fifties with acute COVID-19. What was sequenced was PBMCs or T cells enriched from blood (not recorded which). CDR3 protein: CASTNLAGGLTDTQYF. For the CDR3, the DNA is TGTGCCAGCACTAACCTAGCGGGAGGCCTCACAGATACGCAGTATTTT.